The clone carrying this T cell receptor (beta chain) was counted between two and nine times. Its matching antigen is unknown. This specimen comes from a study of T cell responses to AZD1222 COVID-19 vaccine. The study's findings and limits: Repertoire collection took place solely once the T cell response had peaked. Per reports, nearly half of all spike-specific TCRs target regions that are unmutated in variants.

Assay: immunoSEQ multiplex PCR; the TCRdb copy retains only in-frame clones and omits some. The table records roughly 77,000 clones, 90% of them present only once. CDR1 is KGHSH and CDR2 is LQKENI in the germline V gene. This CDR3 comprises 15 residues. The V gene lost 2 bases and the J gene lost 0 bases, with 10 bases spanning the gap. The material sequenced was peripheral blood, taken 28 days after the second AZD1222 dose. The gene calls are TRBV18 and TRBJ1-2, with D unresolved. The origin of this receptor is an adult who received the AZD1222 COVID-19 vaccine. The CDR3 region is CASSPINPANYGYTF. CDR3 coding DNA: TGTGCCAGCTCACCAATAAACCCAGCTAACTATGGCTACACCTTC.